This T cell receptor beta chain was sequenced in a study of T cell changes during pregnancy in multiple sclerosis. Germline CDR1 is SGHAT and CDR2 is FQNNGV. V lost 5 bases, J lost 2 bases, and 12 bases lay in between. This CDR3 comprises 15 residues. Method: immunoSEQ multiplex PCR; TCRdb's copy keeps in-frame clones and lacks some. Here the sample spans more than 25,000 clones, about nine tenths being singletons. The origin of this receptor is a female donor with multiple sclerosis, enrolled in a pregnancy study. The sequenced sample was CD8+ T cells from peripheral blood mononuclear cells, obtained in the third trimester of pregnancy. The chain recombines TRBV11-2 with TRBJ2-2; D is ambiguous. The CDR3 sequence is CASSQVAVNTGELFF. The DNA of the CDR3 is TGTGCCAGCAGCCAAGTGGCGGTTAACACCGGGGAGCTGTTTTTT.